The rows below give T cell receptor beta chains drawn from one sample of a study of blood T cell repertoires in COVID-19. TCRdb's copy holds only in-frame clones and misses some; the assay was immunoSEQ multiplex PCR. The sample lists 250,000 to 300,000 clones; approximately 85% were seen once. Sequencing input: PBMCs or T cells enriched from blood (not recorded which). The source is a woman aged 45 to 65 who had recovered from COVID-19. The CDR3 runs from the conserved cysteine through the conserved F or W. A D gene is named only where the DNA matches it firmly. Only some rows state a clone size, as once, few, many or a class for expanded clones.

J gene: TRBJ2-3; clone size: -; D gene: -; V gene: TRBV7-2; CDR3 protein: CASSLDSSTDTQYF; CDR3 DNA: TGTGCCAGCAGCTTAGACTCTAGCACAGATACGCAGTATTTT
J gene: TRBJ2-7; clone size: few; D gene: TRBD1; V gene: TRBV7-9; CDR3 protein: CASSPWDRGTYEQYF; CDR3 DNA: TGTGCCAGCAGCCCCTGGGACAGGGGGACGTACGAGCAGTACTTC
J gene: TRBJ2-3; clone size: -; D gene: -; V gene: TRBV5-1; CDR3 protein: CASSFGPQTGTTDTQYF; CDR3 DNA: TGCGCCAGCAGCTTTGGACCACAGACAGGAACCACAGATACGCAGTATTTT
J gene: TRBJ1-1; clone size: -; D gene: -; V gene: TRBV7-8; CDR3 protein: CASSLEQGAEAFF; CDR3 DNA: TGTGCCAGCAGCTTAGAGCAAGGGGCTGAAGCTTTCTTT
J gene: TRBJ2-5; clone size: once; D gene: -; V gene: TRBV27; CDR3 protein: CASSSPQGGAERETQYF; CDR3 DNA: TGTGCCAGCAGCTCACCACAGGGAGGGGCCGAACGAGAGACCCAGTACTTC
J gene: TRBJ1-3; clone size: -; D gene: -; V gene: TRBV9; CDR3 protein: CASSVETVIGNTIYF; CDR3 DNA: TGTGCCAGCAGCGTAGAGACAGTTATAGGAAACACCATATATTTT
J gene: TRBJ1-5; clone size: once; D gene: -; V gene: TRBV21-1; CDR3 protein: CASHTAGTGSVQPQHF; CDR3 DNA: TGTGCCAGCCATACGGCTGGGACAGGGTCGGTTCAGCCCCAGCATTTT
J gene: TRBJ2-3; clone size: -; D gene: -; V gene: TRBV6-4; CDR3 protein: CASSLGGLGTDTQYF; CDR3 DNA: TGTGCCAGCAGCCTCGGGGGGCTTGGGACAGATACGCAGTATTTT
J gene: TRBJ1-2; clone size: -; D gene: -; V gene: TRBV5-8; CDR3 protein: CASSRTRGYTF; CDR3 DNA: TGTGCCAGCAGCCGCACGAGGGGCTACACCTTC
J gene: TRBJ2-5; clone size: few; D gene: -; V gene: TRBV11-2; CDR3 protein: CASRASETQYF; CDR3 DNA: TGTGCCAGCAGGGCCTCGGAGACCCAGTACTTC